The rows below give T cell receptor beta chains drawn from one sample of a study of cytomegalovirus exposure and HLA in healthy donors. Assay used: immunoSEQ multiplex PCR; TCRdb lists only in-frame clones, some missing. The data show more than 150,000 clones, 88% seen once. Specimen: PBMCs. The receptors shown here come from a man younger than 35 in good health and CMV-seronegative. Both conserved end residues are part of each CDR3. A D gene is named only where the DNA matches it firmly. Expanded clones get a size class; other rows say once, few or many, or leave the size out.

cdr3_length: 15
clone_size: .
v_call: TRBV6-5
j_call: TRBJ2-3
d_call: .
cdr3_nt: TGTGCCAGCAGTTCGCGAGGAGCGCCCGCAGATACGCAGTATTTT
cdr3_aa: CASSSRGAPADTQYF

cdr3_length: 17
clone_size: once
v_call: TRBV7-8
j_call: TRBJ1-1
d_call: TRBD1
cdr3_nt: TGTGCCAGCAGCGCCAACAGGGGGCAACGGTCGAGGTTATGGGCTTTCTTT
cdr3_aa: CASSANRGQRSRLWAFF

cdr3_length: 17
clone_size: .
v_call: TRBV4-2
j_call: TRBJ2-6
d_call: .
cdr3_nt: TGTGCCAGCAGCCTATTCTTAGAGGATTCTGGGGCCAACGTCCTGACTTTC
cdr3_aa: CASSLFLEDSGANVLTF

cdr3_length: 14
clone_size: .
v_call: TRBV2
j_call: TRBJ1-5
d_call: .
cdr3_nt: TGTGCCAGCAGTGAAAGAGTAGGCAATCAGCCCCAGCATTTT
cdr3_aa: CASSERVGNQPQHF

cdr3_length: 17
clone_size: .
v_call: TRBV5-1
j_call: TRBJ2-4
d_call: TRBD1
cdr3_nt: TGCGCCAGCAGCTCTTGGGTGCCAGGGGGAGCCAAAAACATTCAGTACTTC
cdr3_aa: CASSSWVPGGAKNIQYF

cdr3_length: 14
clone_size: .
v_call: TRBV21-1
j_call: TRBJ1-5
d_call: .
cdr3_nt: TGTGCCAGCATCGGGGGAGGGGGCAATCAGCCCCAGCATTTT
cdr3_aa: CASIGGGGNQPQHF

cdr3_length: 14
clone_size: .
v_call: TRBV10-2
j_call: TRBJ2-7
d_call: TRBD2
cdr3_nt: TGCGCCAGCAGACTAGCGGGAGGAACCTACGAGCAGTACTTC
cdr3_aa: CASRLAGGTYEQYF

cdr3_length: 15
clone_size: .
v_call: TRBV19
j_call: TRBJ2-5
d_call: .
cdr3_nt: TGTGCCAGTAGTTCGCGACGGGGGATTCAAGAGACCCAGTACTTC
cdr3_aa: CASSSRRGIQETQYF

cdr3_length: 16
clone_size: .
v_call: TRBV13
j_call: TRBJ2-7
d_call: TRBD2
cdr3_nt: TGTGCCAGCAGCCCCCGTACCAGCGGGAGTTCCTACGAGCAGTACTTC
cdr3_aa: CASSPRTSGSSYEQYF

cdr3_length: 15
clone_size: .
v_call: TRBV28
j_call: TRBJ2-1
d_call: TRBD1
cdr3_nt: TGTGCCAGCAGGAGGGACAGGGGCCCCTACAATGAGCAGTTCTTC
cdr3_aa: CASRRDRGPYNEQFF

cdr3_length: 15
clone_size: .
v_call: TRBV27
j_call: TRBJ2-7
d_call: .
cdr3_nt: TGTGCCAGCAGTTCCACAGACGGGAGAGAGCGCGAGCAGTACTTC
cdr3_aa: CASSSTDGREREQYF

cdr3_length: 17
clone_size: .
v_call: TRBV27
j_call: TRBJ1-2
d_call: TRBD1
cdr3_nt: TGTGCCAGCGGACAGGGGGAACTTCTTGCGGCTAACTATGGCTACACCTTC
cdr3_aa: CASGQGELLAANYGYTF

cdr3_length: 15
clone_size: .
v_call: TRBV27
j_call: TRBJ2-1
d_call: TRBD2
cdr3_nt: TGTGCCAGCAGCCTCCTAGCGGCTGCCTACAATGAGCAGTTCTTC
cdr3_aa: CASSLLAAAYNEQFF

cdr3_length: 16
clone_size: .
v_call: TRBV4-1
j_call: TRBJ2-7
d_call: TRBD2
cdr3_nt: TGCGCCAGCAGCCAAGTTCTAGCGGGAGGGTGGGGCGAGCAGTACTTC
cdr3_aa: CASSQVLAGGWGEQYF

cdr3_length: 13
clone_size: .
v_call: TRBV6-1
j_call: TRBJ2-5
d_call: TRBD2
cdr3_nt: TGTGCCAGCAGACGGACTAGCGGGGACCCCCAGTACTTC
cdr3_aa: CASRRTSGDPQYF

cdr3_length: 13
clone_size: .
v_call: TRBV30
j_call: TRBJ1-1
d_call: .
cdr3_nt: TGTGCCTGGAGTGTACGGGGGAACACTGAAGCTTTCTTT
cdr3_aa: CAWSVRGNTEAFF

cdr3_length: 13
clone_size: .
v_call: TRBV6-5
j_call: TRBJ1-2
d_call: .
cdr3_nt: TGTGCCAGCAGTTACTTGGGGGGGGATGGCTACACCTTC
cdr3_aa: CASSYLGGDGYTF

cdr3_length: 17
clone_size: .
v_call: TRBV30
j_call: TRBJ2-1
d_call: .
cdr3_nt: TGTGCCTGGAGTGGCCACAGGGACCAAAGCTCCTACAATGAGCAGTTCTTC
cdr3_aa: CAWSGHRDQSSYNEQFF

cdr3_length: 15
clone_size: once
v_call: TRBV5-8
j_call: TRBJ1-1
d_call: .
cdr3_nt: TGTGCCAGCAGTTCCGGAGAGACCATGAACACTGAAGCTTTCTTT
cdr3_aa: CASSSGETMNTEAFF

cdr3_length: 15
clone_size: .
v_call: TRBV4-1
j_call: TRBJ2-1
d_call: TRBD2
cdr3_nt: TGCGCCAGCAGTCTCGCTGCGGGGGGGGTTAGTGAGCAGTTCTTC
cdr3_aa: CASSLAAGGVSEQFF

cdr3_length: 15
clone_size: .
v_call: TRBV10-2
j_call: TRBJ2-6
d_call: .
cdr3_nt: TGCGCCAGCTCTAAGGGGGGGGCTGGGGCCAACGTCCTGACTTTC
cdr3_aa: CASSKGGAGANVLTF

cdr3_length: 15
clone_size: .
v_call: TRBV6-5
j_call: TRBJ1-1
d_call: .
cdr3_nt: TGTGCCAGCCATTTTCCAGGGGCTATGAACACTGAAGCTTTCTTT
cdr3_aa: CASHFPGAMNTEAFF

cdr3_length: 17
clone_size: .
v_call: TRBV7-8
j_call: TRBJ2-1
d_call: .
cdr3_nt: TGTGCCAGCAGCTCTCGCCCGACAGGAGGCTCCTACAATGAGCAGTTCTTC
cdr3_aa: CASSSRPTGGSYNEQFF

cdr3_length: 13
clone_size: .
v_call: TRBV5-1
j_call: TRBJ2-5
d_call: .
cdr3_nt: TGCGCCAGCAGCTTAATGCCCGGAGAGACCCAGTACTTC
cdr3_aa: CASSLMPGETQYF

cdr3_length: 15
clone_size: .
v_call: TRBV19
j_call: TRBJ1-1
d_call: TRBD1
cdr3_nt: TGTGCCAGTATCGGACAGGGCTCGTGGAATACTGAAGCTTTCTTT
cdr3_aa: CASIGQGSWNTEAFF

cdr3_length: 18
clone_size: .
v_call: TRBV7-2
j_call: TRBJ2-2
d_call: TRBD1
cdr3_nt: TGTGCCAGCAGCCAGTTCTCAACCGGGACAGGGTCAACGGGGGAGCTGTTTTTT
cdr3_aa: CASSQFSTGTGSTGELFF

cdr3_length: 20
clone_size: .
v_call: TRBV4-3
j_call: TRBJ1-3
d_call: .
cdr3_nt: TGCGCCAGCAGCCAAGGACTTCTATCCGGGACACCAAACTCTGGAAACACCATATATTTT
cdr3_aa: CASSQGLLSGTPNSGNTIYF

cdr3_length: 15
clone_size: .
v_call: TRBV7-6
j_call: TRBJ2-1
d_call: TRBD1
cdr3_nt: TGTGCCAGCAGCTTAGCGTACAGGGGGCGTAATGAGCAGTTCTTC
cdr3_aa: CASSLAYRGRNEQFF

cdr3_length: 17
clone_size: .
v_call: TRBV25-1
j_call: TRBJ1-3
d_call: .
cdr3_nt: TGTGCCAGCAGTGAATTAGGGGAACAGTACTCTGGAAACACCATATATTTT
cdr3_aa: CASSELGEQYSGNTIYF

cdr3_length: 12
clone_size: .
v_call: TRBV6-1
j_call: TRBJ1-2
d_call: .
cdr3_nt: TGTGCCAGCAGTCGTGGGGGGTATGGCTACACCTTC
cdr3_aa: CASSRGGYGYTF

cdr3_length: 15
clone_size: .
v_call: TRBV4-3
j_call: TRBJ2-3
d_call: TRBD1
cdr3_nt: TGCGCCAGCAGCCTTAAAGAGGGGGCAGGGGATACGCAGTATTTT
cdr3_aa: CASSLKEGAGDTQYF

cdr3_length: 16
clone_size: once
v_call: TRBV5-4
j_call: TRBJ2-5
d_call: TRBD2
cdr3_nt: TGTGCCAGCAGCCCTACTAGCGGGGGGGCAGGAGAGACCCAGTACTTC
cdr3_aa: CASSPTSGGAGETQYF

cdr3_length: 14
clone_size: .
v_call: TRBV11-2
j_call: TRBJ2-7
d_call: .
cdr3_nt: TGTGCCAGCAGGGGGGCTAGCGGAACCTACGAGCAGTACTTC
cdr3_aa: CASRGASGTYEQYF

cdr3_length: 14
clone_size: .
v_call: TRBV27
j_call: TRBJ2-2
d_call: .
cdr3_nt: TGTGCCAGCAGTTCTACTAGCCGTGGGCGGGAGCTGTTTTTT
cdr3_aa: CASSSTSRGRELFF

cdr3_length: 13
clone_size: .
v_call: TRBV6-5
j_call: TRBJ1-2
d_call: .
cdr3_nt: TGTGCCAGCACTCGGGGGATAGGCTATGGCTACACCTTC
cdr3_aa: CASTRGIGYGYTF

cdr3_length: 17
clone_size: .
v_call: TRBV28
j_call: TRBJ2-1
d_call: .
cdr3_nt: TGTGCCAGCCGCCACTCAAACTGGGGCAGCTCCTACAATGAGCAGTTCTTC
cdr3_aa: CASRHSNWGSSYNEQFF

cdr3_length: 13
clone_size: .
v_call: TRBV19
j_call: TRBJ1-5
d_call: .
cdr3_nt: TGTGCCAGTACGTCTTATAGCAATCAGCCCCAGCATTTT
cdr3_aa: CASTSYSNQPQHF

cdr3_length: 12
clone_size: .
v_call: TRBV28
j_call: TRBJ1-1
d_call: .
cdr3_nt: TGTGCCAGCAGACCCCGGGTCGATGAAGCTTTCTTT
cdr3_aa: CASRPRVDEAFF

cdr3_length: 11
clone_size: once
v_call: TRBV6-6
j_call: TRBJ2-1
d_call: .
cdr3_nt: TGTGCCAGCAGCAATTACAATGAGCAGTTCTTC
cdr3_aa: CASSNYNEQFF

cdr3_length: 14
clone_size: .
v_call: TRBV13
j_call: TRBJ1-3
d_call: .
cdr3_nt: TGTGCCAGCAGCTTGCAGGGGATCGGAAACACCATATATTTT
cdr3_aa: CASSLQGIGNTIYF